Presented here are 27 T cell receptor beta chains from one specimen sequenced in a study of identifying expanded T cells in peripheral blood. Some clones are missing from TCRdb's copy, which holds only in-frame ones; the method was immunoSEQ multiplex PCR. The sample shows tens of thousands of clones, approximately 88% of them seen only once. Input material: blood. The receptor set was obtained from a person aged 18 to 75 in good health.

CDR3 loop: CASSPGGSSYNSPLHF. The CDR3 nucleotides are TGTGCCAGCAGCCCAGGTGGCAGCTCCTATAATTCACCCCTCCACTTT. The genes are TRBV27 and TRBJ1-6; D is unresolved. The CDR3 has 16 residues. From germline, CDR1 is MNHEY and CDR2 SMNVEV (reference sequence). The V and J ends lost 6 bases and 0 bases respectively, with 12 bases between them.

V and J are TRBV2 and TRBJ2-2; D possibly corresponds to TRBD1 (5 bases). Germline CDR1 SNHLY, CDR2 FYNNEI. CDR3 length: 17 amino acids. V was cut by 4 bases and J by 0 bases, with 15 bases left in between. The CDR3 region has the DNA TGTGCCAGCAGTGCACCCGAGGACATCCCGAACACCGGGGAGCTGTTTTTT. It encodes CASSAPEDIPNTGELFF.

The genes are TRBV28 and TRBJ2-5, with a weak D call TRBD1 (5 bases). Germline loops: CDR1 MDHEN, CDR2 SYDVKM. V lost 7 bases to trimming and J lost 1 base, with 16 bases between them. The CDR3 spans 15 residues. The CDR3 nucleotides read TGTGCCAGCACCCCCTCCACAGGATTCCAAGAGACCCAGTACTTC. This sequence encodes CASTPSTGFQETQYF.

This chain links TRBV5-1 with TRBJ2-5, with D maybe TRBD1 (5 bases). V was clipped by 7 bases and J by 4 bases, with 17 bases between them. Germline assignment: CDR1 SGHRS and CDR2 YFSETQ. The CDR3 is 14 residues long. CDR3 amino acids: CASGWGSDGETQYF. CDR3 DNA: TGCGCCAGCGGGTGGGGCTCGGATGGAGAGACCCAGTACTTC.

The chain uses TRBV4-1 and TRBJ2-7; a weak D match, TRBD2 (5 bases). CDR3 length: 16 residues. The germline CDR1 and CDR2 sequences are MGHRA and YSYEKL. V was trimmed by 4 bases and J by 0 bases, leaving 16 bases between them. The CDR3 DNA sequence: TGCGCCAGCAGCCGAAATCCAGCGGACCTCTCCTACGAGCAGTACTTC. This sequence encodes CASSRNPADLSYEQYF.

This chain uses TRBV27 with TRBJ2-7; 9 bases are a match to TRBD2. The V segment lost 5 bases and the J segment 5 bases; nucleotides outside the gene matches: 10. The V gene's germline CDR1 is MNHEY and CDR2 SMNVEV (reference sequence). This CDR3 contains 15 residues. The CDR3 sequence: CASSPLAGNRNEQYF. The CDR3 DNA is TGTGCCAGCAGTCCCCTAGCGGGAAATAGGAACGAGCAGTACTTC.

The CDR3 region is CASSLSPGVPYEQYF. CDR3 bases: TGTGCCAGCAGCTTATCCCCAGGGGTTCCCTACGAGCAGTACTTC. This chain uses TRBV11-2 with TRBJ2-7, with D possibly being TRBD1 (6 bases). Germline-derived CDR1 and CDR2 are SGHAT and FQNNGV. Deletions cut 2 bases from V and 2 bases from J, with 13 bases between. The CDR3 extends over 15 amino acids. Supplemented by reference TRBV11-2 and TRBJ2-7, the full variable domain reads EAGVAQSPRYKIIEKRQSVAFWCNPISGHATLYWYQQILGQGPKLLIQFQNNGVVDDSQLPKDRFSAERLKGVDSTLKIQPAKLEDSAVYLCASSLSPGVPYEQYFGPGTRLTVT.

In DNA, the CDR3 is TGTGCCAGCAACCAACCAGGGACCGATGGCTACACCTTC. It is translated as CASNQPGTDGYTF. The rearrangement joins TRBV7-9 to TRBJ1-2; tentatively, D is TRBD1 (5 bases). Trimming shortened V by 7 bases and J by 6 bases, and 15 bases separated the two germline ends. Per germline, CDR1 SEHNR and CDR2 FQNEAQ (reference sequence). The CDR3 spans 13 residues.

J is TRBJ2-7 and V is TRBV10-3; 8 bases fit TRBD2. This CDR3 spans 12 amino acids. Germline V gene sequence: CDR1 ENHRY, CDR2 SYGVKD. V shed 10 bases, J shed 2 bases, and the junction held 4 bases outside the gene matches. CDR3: CATAGGPYEQYF. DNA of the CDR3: TGTGCCACCGCGGGAGGCCCCTACGAGCAGTACTTC.

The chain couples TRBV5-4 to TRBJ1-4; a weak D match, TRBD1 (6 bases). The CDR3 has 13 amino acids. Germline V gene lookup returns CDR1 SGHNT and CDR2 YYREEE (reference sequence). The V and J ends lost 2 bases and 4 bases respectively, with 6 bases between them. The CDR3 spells CASSLQGNEKLFF. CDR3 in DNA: TGTGCCAGCAGCTTACAGGGTAATGAAAAACTGTTTTTT.

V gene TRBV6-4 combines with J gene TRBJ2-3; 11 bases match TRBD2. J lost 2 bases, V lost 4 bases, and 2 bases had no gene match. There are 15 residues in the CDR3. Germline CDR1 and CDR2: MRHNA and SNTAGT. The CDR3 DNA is TGTGCCAGCAGTGTTAGCGGGGGGGCCACAGATACGCAGTATTTT. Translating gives CASSVSGGATDTQYF.

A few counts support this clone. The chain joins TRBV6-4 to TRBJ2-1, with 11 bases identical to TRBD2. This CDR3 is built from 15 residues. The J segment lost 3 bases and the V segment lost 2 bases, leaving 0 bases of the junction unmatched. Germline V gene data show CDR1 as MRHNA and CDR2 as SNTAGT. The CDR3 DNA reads TGTGCCAGCAGTGACGGGACTAGCGGCTACAATGAGCAGTTCTTC. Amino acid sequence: CASSDGTSGYNEQFF.

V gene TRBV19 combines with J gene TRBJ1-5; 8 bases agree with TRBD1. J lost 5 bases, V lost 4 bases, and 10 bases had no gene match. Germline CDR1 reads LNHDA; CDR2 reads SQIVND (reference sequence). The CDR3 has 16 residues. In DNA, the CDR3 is TGTGCCAGTAGTACCCCTGCAGGGGGCCCTCATCAGCCCCAGCATTTT. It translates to CASSTPAGGPHQPQHF.

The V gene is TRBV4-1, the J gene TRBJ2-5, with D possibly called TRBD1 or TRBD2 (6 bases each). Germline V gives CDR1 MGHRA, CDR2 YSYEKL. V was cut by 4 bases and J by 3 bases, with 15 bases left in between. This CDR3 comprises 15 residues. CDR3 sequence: CASSRGAEGEETQYF. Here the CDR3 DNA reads TGCGCCAGCAGCCGGGGGGCGGAGGGGGAAGAGACCCAGTACTTC.

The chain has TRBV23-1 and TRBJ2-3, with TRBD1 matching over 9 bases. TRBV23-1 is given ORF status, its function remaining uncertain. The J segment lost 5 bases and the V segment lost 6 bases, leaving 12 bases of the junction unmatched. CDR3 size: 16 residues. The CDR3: CASRIDRDRARDTQYF. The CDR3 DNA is TGCGCCAGCAGGATAGACCGGGACAGGGCGCGAGATACGCAGTATTTT.

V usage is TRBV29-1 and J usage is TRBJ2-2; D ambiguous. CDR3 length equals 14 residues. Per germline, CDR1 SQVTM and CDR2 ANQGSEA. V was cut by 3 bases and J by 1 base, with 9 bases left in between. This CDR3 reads CSVDVGKNTGELFF. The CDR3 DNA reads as TGCAGCGTTGATGTGGGAAAGAACACCGGGGAGCTGTTTTTT.

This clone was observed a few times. The CDR3 reads CASSMGFSGNTIYF. Here the CDR3 DNA reads TGTGCCAGTAGTATGGGGTTCTCTGGAAACACCATATATTTT. V usage is TRBV19 and J usage is TRBJ1-3, with D unclear. V dropped 3 bases and J dropped 0 bases, with 6 bases sitting between them. CDR3 length: 14 residues. Germline CDR1 and CDR2: LNHDA and SQIVND (reference sequence).

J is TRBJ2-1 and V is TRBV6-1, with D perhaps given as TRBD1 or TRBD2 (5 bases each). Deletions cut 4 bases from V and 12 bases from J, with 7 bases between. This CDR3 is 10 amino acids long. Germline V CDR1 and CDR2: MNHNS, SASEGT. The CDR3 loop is CASSAGRQFF. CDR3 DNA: TGTGCCAGCAGTGCGGGACGGCAGTTCTTC.

The CDR3 DNA is TGTGCCAGCAGCTTAGGACAATCACTTCCCCAGCATTTT. Encoded protein: CASSLGQSLPQHF. This chain connects TRBV11-2 to TRBJ1-5; D remains unclear. The CDR3 is 13 residues long. V was cut by 1 base and J by 10 bases, with 11 bases left in between. Germline CDR1 and CDR2: SGHAT and FQNNGV.

The CDR3: CASSVGHSNQPQHF. The CDR3 DNA is TGTGCCAGCAGCGTAGGTCATAGCAATCAGCCCCAGCATTTT. This chain joins TRBV9 and TRBJ1-5; D gene ambiguous. The V end lost 0 bases, the J end lost 0 bases, and 4 bases lay between the germline ends. The V gene's germline CDR1 is SGDLS and CDR2 YYNGEE. This CDR3 spans 14 amino acids. Full variable domain (rest looked up from reference TRBV9 and TRBJ1-5): DSGVTQTPKHLITATGQRVTLRCSPRSGDLSVYWYQQSLDQGLQFLIQYYNGEERAKGNILERFSAQQFPDLHSELNLSSLELGDSALYFCASSVGHSNQPQHFGDGTRLSIL.

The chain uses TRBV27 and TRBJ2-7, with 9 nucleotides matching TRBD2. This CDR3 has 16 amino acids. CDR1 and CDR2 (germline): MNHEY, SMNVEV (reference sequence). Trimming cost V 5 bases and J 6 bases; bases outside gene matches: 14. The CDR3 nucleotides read TGTGCCAGCAGTGTACTTGGGCCTAGCGGGGTACGCGAGCAGTACTTC. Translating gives CASSVLGPSGVREQYF.

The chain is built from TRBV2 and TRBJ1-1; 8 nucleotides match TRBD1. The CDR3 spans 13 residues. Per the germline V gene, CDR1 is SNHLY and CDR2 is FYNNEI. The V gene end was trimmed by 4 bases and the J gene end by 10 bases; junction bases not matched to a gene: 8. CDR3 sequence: CASSGDRGSRAFF. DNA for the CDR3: TGTGCCAGCAGTGGAGACAGGGGCAGTCGAGCTTTCTTT.

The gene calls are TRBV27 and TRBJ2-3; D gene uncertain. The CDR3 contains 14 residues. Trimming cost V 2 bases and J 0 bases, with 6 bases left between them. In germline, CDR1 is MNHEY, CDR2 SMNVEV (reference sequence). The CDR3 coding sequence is TGTGCCAGCAGTTTACGGCGGAGCACAGATACGCAGTATTTT. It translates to CASSLRRSTDTQYF.

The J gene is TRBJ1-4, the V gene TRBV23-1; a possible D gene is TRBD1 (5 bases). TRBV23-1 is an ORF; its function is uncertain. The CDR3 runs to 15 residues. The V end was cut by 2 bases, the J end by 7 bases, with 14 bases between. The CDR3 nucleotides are TGCGCCAGCAGTCAAGTTCAGGGAGTAGGTGAAAAACTGTTTTTT. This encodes CASSQVQGVGEKLFF.

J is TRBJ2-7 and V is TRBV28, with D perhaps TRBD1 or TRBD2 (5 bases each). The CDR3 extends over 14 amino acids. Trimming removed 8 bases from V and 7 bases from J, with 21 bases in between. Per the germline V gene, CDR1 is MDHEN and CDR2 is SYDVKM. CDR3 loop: CASRNPGPGKEQYF. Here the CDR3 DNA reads TGTGCCAGCCGAAACCCGGGACCCGGAAAAGAGCAGTACTTC. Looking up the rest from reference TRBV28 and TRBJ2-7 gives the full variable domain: DVKVTQSSRYLVKRTGEKVFLECVQDMDHENMFWYRQDPGLGLRLIYFSYDVKMKEKGDIPEGYSVSREKKERFSLILESASTNQTSMYLCASRNPGPGKEQYFGPGTRLTVT.

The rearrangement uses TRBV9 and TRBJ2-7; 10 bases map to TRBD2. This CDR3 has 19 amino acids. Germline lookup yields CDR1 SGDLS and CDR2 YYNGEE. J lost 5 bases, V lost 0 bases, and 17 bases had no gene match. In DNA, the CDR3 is TGTGCCAGCAGCGTAGGTATGGAAGCGGGAGGGGTCCTGAATGACGAGCAGTACTTC. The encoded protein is CASSVGMEAGGVLNDEQYF.

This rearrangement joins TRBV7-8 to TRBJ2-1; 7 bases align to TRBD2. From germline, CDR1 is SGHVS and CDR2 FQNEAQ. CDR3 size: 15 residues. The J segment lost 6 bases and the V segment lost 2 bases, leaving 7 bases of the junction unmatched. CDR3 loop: CASSLNGRNVNEQFF. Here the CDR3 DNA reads TGTGCCAGCAGCTTAAACGGGAGGAACGTCAATGAGCAGTTCTTC.